This paragraph covers one T cell receptor (beta chain) sequence. Its antigen is undetermined. These data originate in a study of monozygotic twins with inflammatory bowel disease. Findings and limits, study-wide: Using the inverse Simpson index, IBD patients had lower TCRbeta diversity than healthy co-twins. Limited statistical power may explain no repertoire similarity difference between concordant and discordant twins.

Germline lookup yields CDR1 SGHTA and CDR2 FQGNSA. The length of the CDR3 is 15 residues. UMIs containing a 6-nucleotide sample barcode were added via template switching. TCRdb re-analyzed the 5' RACE reads; it lists each CDR3 protein once, without DNA. The listing records about 440,000 distinct CDR3 sequences. This TCR came from a human donor with ulcerative colitis or Crohn's disease, or a healthy co-twin of an affected twin (not recorded which). Sequenced material: blood. The chain carries TRBV7-2 and TRBJ2-5; the TCRdb D gene call, TRBD2, has no DNA to confirm it. CDR3 in amino acids: CASSPRGDFPETQYF.